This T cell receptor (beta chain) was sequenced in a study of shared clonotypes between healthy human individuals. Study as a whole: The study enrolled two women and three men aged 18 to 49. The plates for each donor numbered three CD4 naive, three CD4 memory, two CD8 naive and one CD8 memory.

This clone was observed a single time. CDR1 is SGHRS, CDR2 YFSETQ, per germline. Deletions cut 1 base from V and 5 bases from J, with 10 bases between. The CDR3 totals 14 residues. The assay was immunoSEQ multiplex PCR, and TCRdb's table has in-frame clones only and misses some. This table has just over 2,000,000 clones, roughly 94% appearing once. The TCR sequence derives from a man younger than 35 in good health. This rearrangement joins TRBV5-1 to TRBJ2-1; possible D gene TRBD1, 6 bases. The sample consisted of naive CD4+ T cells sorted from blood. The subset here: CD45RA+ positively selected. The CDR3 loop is CASSLWQGNNEQFF. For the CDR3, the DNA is TGCGCCAGCAGCTTGTGGCAGGGGAACAATGAGCAGTTCTTC.